A selection of T cell receptor beta chains follows, all from one sample in a study of shared clonotypes between healthy human individuals. This table comes from immunoSEQ multiplex PCR, and its TCRdb copy is limited to in-frame clones, with some not included. The sample holds about half a million clones, around four fifths seen once. The material sequenced was PBMCs. The receptors were gathered from a woman between 35 and 50 years old in good health. Some clones in this sample may be carry-over from other donors' samples. Both conserved end residues are part of each CDR3. Fields, in order: D gene, J gene, V gene, clone size, CDR3 protein, CDR3 DNA. D genes are given only for firm matches. Not all rows give a size; the values are once, few, many and, for expanded clones, a class.

>.|TRBJ2-7|TRBV11-1|few
CASSLDLRSGEQYF
TGTGCCAGCAGCTTAGATTTGCGTTCGGGCGAGCAGTACTTC
>TRBD2|TRBJ2-3|TRBV18|.
CASSPTSGGTDTQYF
TGTGCCAGCTCACCGACTAGCGGGGGCACAGATACGCAGTATTTT
>TRBD1|TRBJ2-5|TRBV27|.
CASSSPGTAQETQYF
TGTGCCAGCAGTTCCCCAGGGACAGCTCAAGAGACCCAGTACTTC
>.|TRBJ2-2|TRBV2|.
CASRADMNTGELFF
TGTGCCAGCAGGGCCGACATGAACACCGGGGAGCTGTTTTTT
>TRBD1|TRBJ2-6|TRBV18|.
CASSSRTGPRGANVLTF
TGTGCCAGCTCATCACGGACAGGACCTAGGGGGGCCAACGTCCTGACTTTC
>TRBD1|TRBJ2-3|TRBV11-2|.
CASSSYRAPGQGGTDTQYF
TGTGCCAGCAGCTCTTATAGGGCACCGGGACAGGGGGGGACAGATACGCAGTATTTT
>.|TRBJ2-7|TRBV6-6|.
CASRPTGGLYEQYF
TGTGCCAGCAGGCCTACAGGGGGACTATACGAGCAGTACTTC
>TRBD1|TRBJ1-5|TRBV2|many
CASSHTDRVRQPQHF
TGTGCCAGCAGCCACACTGACAGGGTACGCCAGCCCCAGCATTTT
>.|TRBJ1-1|TRBV28|few
CASRGPNTEAFF
TGTGCCAGCAGGGGGCCGAACACTGAAGCTTTCTTT
>.|TRBJ2-7|TRBV29-1|once
CSVEQGLMGAQYF
TGCAGCGTTGAACAGGGGTTGATGGGCGCGCAGTACTTC
>.|TRBJ2-1|TRBV18|once
CASSRRTVEGDEQFF
TGTGCCAGCAGCCGGCGTACGGTGGAAGGCGATGAGCAGTTCTTC
>TRBD2|TRBJ2-3|TRBV27|.
CASSFMRELPDTQYF
TGTGCCAGCAGTTTCATGCGGGAGTTGCCAGATACGCAGTATTTT
>.|TRBJ2-5|TRBV4-1|.
CASSQPVGGETQYF
TGCGCCAGCAGCCAACCGGTCGGAGGAGAGACCCAGTACTTC
>TRBD2|TRBJ2-7|TRBV5-4|.
CASSLGGLAGSYEQYF
TGTGCCAGCAGCTTGGGGGGACTAGCGGGATCCTACGAGCAGTACTTC
>TRBD1|TRBJ1-6|TRBV6-4|few
CASSAGQEDSPLHF
TGTGCCAGCAGTGCCGGACAGGAGGATTCACCCCTCCACTTT
>.|TRBJ2-1|TRBV30|.
CAWSVRQEGEQFF
TGTGCCTGGAGTGTACGACAGGAGGGTGAGCAGTTCTTC
>.|TRBJ2-3|TRBV7-2|.
CASSLDGNTDTQYF
TGTGCCAGCAGCTTAGACGGCAACACAGATACGCAGTATTTT
>TRBD1|TRBJ2-1|TRBV28|.
CASNPRRGTGAYNEQFF
TGTGCCAGCAACCCCCGCCGGGGGACAGGGGCTTACAATGAGCAGTTCTTC
>.|TRBJ2-5|TRBV5-1|.
CASSFSVNQETQYF
TGCGCCAGCAGCTTTTCAGTAAACCAAGAGACCCAGTACTTC
>.|TRBJ1-5|TRBV21-1|.
CASRVDTDQPQHF
TGTGCCAGCAGGGTCGACACGGATCAGCCCCAGCATTTT
>TRBD1|TRBJ1-4|TRBV7-6|.
CASSLSPGQGKLFF
TGTGCCAGCAGCTTATCCCCAGGACAGGGGAAACTGTTTTTT
>.|TRBJ1-1|TRBV15|.
CATSRVSGTTEAFF
TGTGCCACCAGCAGAGTTTCCGGGACCACTGAAGCTTTCTTT
>TRBD2|TRBJ2-3|TRBV5-1|.
CASSLAGSWDTQYF
TGCGCCAGCAGCCTAGCGGGGTCTTGGGATACGCAGTATTTT
>.|TRBJ1-2|TRBV7-2|.
CASSLGYGLRYGYTF
TGTGCCAGCAGCTTAGGGTATGGGCTACGCTATGGCTACACCTTC